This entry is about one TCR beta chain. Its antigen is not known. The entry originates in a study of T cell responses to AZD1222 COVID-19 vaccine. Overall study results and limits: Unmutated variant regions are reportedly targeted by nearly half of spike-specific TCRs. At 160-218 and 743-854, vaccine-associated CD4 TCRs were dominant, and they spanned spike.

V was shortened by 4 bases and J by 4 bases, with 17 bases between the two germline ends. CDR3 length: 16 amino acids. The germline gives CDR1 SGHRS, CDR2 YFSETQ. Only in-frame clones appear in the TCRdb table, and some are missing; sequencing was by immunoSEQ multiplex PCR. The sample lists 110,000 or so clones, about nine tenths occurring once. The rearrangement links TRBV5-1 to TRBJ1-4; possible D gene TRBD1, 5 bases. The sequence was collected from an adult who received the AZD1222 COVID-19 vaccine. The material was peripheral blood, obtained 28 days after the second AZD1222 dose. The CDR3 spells CASSPGRQGLNEKLFF. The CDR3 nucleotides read TGCGCCAGCAGCCCCGGTCGGCAGGGCCTTAATGAAAAACTGTTTTTT.